The source of this T cell receptor beta chain is a study of OX40 agonist ivuxolimab in advanced cancers. The overall study: Patients enrolled in dose escalation were diagnosed with hepatocellular carcinoma, melanoma, renal cell or head and neck cancer.

TCRdb's copy holds only in-frame clones and misses some; the assay was immunoSEQ multiplex PCR. Of around 40,000 clones in the sample, roughly 83% were seen once. Germline loops: CDR1 SGHAT, CDR2 FQNNGV. The trim removed 7 bases at V and 6 bases at J, leaving 8 bases unmatched. The CDR3 loop spans 15 amino acids. This clonotype was obtained from an adult with an advanced solid tumor such as melanoma, head and neck, liver or kidney cancer. The chain employs TRBV11-2 and TRBJ2-1; 11 positions match TRBD2. The material was CD4+ or CD8+ T cells sorted from blood, obtained in a trial of the OX40 agonist ivuxolimab. CDR3 sequence reads: CASTSGTSGLNEQFF. CDR3 bases: TGTGCCAGCACCTCAGGGACTAGCGGACTCAATGAGCAGTTCTTC.